The 23 T cell receptor beta chains below come from one sample, sequenced in a study of PD-1 blockade in classical Hodgkin lymphoma (dated by TCRdb to about 2020). The protocol used for the library was the immunoSEQ multiplex PCR assay. Held by TCRdb, this immuneACCESS table contains in-frame sequences only and omits some clones. Under half of the omission traces to an unresolved V gene where checked; the cause of the rest is unknown. This sample comprises 6,000 to 7,500 clones, less than 55% of them detected only once. The top ten constitute roughly 15% of the sample. The label giving this sample's time point can be read as: cycle 1 day 1 (C1D1), immediately before nivolumab initiation. Every trial patient had relapsed following autologous stem cell transplantation, and prior brentuximab vedotin exposure was what differed among cohorts A, B and C. Using a Miltenyi CD8+ T cell isolation kit, CD8+ T cells were purified from thawed PBMCs through magnetic negative selection.

The sample in question was CD8+ T cells from blood, obtained at baseline. The receptors come from a human donor with classical Hodgkin lymphoma.

This rearrangement joins TRBV5-4 to TRBJ2-5, with TRBD1 matching over 11 bases. This CDR3 is 16 amino acids long. The junction had 9 bases not matched to a gene; V was cut back by 4 bases and J by 4 bases. Germline-derived CDR1 and CDR2 are SGHNT and YYREEE (reference sequence). The chain's CDR3 is CASSLPGQGAGETQYF. DNA of the CDR3: TGTGCCAGCAGCCTCCCCGGACAGGGGGCTGGAGAGACCCAGTACTTC. Full variable domain (remainder filled in from reference TRBV5-4 and TRBJ2-5): ETGVTQSPTHLIKTRGQQVTLRCSSQSGHNTVSWYQQALGQGPQFIFQYYREEENGRGNFPPRFSGLQFPNYSSELNVNALELDDSALYLCASSLPGQGAGETQYFGPGTRLLVL.

This chain links TRBV7-3 with TRBJ2-3, with TRBD2 identical over 7 bases. V gave up 3 bases and J gave up 2 bases; unmatched junction bases: 5. The CDR3 extends over 15 amino acids. CDR1 is SGHTA, CDR2 FQGTGA, per germline. Here the CDR3 DNA reads TGTGCCAGCAGCTTGATGGCGGGAGCCACAGATACGCAGTATTTT. Its protein product is CASSLMAGATDTQYF.

The chain's CDR3 is CASSSSGTNLYPQFF. The CDR3 DNA reads as TGTGCCAGCAGCTCGTCCGGGACCAACCTTTACCCGCAGTTCTTC. The J gene is TRBJ2-1, the V gene TRBV7-2; D may match TRBD1 or TRBD2 (5 bases each). V was cut by 4 bases and J by 12 bases, with 22 bases left in between. Looked up from germline, CDR1 is SGHTA and CDR2 is FQGNSA. The CDR3 covers 15 residues.

The chain couples TRBV28 to TRBJ2-7; TRBD2 matches at 10 bases. The germline CDR1 and CDR2 sequences are MDHEN and SYDVKM. With V trimmed by 7 bases and J by 5 bases, 8 bases remained unmatched. The CDR3 runs to 14 residues. The CDR3 protein is CASIAAGGLDEQYF. The CDR3 nucleotides are TGTGCCAGCATAGCAGCGGGAGGGTTGGACGAGCAGTACTTC.

The sample holds a few counts of this clone. The chain links TRBV10-3 to TRBJ1-1; 9 bases are shared with TRBD1. The CDR3 covers 15 residues. Germline loops: CDR1 ENHRY, CDR2 SYGVKD. V trimming: 8 bases; J trimming: 4 bases; junction bases outside the gene matches: 11. In DNA form, the CDR3 reads TGTGCCATCGAACCGGGACAGGGATGGGGCACTGAAGCTTTCTTT. This sequence encodes CAIEPGQGWGTEAFF.

CDR3 sequence: CSVEGPVTSGSSYEQYF. Here the CDR3 DNA reads TGCAGCGTTGAAGGGCCGGTGACTAGCGGCAGCTCCTACGAGCAGTACTTC. This chain joins TRBV29-1 and TRBJ2-7, with TRBD2 matching 9 bases. The V gene's germline CDR1 is SQVTM and CDR2 ANQGSEA. The CDR3 has 17 residues. The V and J ends lost 1 base and 0 bases, in that order; junction bases with no gene match: 10.

This clone is classed as large. The V call is TRBV5-5, the J call TRBJ2-3; 13 nucleotides line up with TRBD2. The CDR3 is 17 amino acids. From germline, CDR1 is SGHKS and CDR2 YYEKEE (reference sequence). J gave up 5 bases and V 4 bases, and 10 bases lay outside the gene matches. The CDR3 nucleotides are TGTGCCAGCAGCCCTGGACTAGCGGGAGTATCGGTAGATACGCAGTATTTT. Protein product: CASSPGLAGVSVDTQYF.

The chain links TRBV9 to TRBJ2-1, with D possibly being TRBD2 (6 bases). V gave up 4 bases and J gave up 7 bases, with 27 bases separating them. The CDR3 is made up of 18 amino acids. The germline CDR1 and CDR2 sequences are SGDLS and YYNGEE. The CDR3 here is CASSSVDQIAVEGNEQFF. The DNA for the CDR3 is TGTGCCAGCAGCTCAGTAGACCAGATAGCGGTAGAGGGGAATGAGCAGTTCTTC.

This sequence joins TRBV9 and TRBJ2-7; tentatively, D is TRBD2 (5 bases). V was shortened by 0 bases and J by 5 bases, with 12 bases between the two germline ends. The CDR3 contains 14 residues. Germline values: CDR1 SGDLS, CDR2 YYNGEE. CDR3 DNA: TGTGCCAGCAGCGTAGGAGGGCCAATGGACGAGCAGTACTTC. Translated, it gives CASSVGGPMDEQYF.

V usage is TRBV11-2 and J usage is TRBJ2-7, with D perhaps TRBD1 (5 bases). The germline gives CDR1 SGHAT, CDR2 FQNNGV. The CDR3 spans 13 residues. V shed 5 bases and J shed 5 bases, with 13 bases lying between them. This chain's CDR3 is CASSIGRGHEQYF. The CDR3 nucleotides read TGTGCCAGCAGCATCGGAAGGGGCCACGAGCAGTACTTC.

This clone was seen more than once but under ten times. The chain recombines TRBV30 with TRBJ2-1; TRBD2 agrees at 10 bases. Trimming at V came to 0 bases and at J to 9 bases, leaving 8 bases not matched to a gene. Germline assignment: CDR1 GTSNPN and CDR2 SVGIG (reference sequence). This CDR3 is 15 amino acids long. CDR3 protein: CAWSVLAGRGGEQFF. The DNA for the CDR3 is TGTGCCTGGAGTGTACTAGCGGGACGCGGAGGTGAGCAGTTCTTC.

V and J are TRBV27 and TRBJ2-7, with D tentatively TRBD2 (5 bases). Germline V gene lookup returns CDR1 MNHEY and CDR2 SMNVEV (reference sequence). The CDR3 loop spans 13 amino acids. Between the trimmed V and J ends, which lost 3 bases and 6 bases, there was a span of 12 bases. The DNA for the CDR3 is TGTGCCAGCAGTTTCACTAGAAGTAGCGAGCAGTACTTC. This codes for CASSFTRSSEQYF.

The genes are TRBV15 and TRBJ1-1; 9 nucleotides agree with TRBD1. Germline-derived CDR1 and CDR2 are LNHNV and YYDKDF (reference sequence). Losses at the gene ends were 1 base for V and 3 bases for J; bases not matched to a gene: 6. This CDR3 comprises 16 residues. CDR3 sequence reads: CATSRGVQGAHTEAFF. The CDR3 coding sequence is TGTGCCACCAGCAGAGGCGTACAGGGGGCCCACACTGAAGCTTTCTTT.

This clone was counted only a few times. This sequence joins TRBV19 and TRBJ2-1; 8 positions agree with TRBD2. This CDR3 is 18 amino acids long. V lost 3 bases, J lost 4 bases, and 14 bases stayed unmatched. The germline V gene encodes CDR1 LNHDA and CDR2 SQIVND (reference sequence). In DNA form, the CDR3 reads TGTGCCAGTAGTATGCGTCTAGCGGGTCGCGGGTCGTACAATGAGCAGTTCTTC. This codes for CASSMRLAGRGSYNEQFF.

The rearrangement uses TRBV27 and TRBJ2-7; 9 positions match TRBD1. The CDR3 loop spans 15 amino acids. Germline V CDR1 and CDR2: MNHEY, SMNVEV (reference sequence). V lost 3 bases to trimming and J lost 5 bases; unmatched junction nucleotides: 8. The CDR3 nucleotides read TGTGCCAGCAGTTTTATCGGGACAGGGATTAACGAGCAGTACTTC. Amino acids: CASSFIGTGINEQYF.

This chain uses TRBV19 with TRBJ2-5; 8 nucleotides line up with TRBD2. The CDR3 totals 14 residues. V shed 1 base, J shed 7 bases, and the junction held 5 bases outside the gene matches. Germline V gene data show CDR1 as LNHDA and CDR2 as SQIVND (reference sequence). The CDR3 region has the DNA TGTGCCAGTAGTATAGCGGGAGGGCGGGGGACCCAGTACTTC. Protein sequence: CASSIAGGRGTQYF.

This sequence joins TRBV7-2 and TRBJ2-1; TRBD1 or TRBD2 may be the D gene (5 bases each). CDR3 size: 15 residues. Germline assignment: CDR1 SGHTA and CDR2 FQGNSA. Trimming shortened V by 5 bases and J by 7 bases, and 18 bases separated the two germline ends. CDR3 in amino acids: CASSPVRGARNEQFF. As DNA, the CDR3 is TGTGCCAGCAGCCCCGTGAGGGGCGCGAGGAATGAGCAGTTCTTC.

This chain links TRBV13 with TRBJ1-6, with D perhaps matching TRBD1 (6 bases). CDR3 length equals 15 residues. Germline V CDR1 and CDR2: PRHDT, FYEKMQ (reference sequence). With 3 bases removed from V and 3 bases from J, the gap between germline ends came to 9 bases. For the CDR3, the DNA is TGTGCCAGCAGCTTGAGGGGGGACTATAATTCACCCCTCCACTTT. Encoded protein: CASSLRGDYNSPLHF.

This clone is judged medium-sized. J is TRBJ1-2 and V is TRBV6-5; D unclear. Germline-derived CDR1 and CDR2 are MNHEY and SVGAGI. V was clipped by 0 bases and J by 4 bases, with 9 bases between them. This CDR3 region has 14 residues. CDR3 protein: CASSYSSTVYGYTF. CDR3 sequence (DNA): TGTGCCAGCAGTTACTCATCCACCGTCTATGGCTACACCTTC.

J is TRBJ2-7 and V is TRBV4-1; 8 positions match TRBD1. This CDR3 contains 17 residues. The germline V gene has CDR1 MGHRA and CDR2 YSYEKL. J gave up 9 bases and V 1 base, and 17 bases lay outside the gene matches. DNA for the CDR3: TGCGCCAGCAGCCAAGTGACTGAAGGACAGGGAGTTACGGGGCAGTACTTC. It codes for CASSQVTEGQGVTGQYF.

V and J are TRBV7-2 and TRBJ2-7; D not resolved. Per the germline V gene, CDR1 is SGHTA and CDR2 is FQGNSA. The CDR3 extends over 11 amino acids. V dropped 8 bases and J dropped 4 bases, with 9 bases sitting between them. The CDR3 loop is CASGNVYEQYF. The CDR3 bases are TGTGCCAGCGGAAACGTTTACGAGCAGTACTTC.

About this clone itself: The same CDR3 is also encoded by other DNA sequences in this sample. The rearrangement links TRBV19 to TRBJ2-7, with TRBD1 matching over 8 bases. Losses at the gene ends were 4 bases for V and 4 bases for J; bases not matched to a gene: 3. Per the germline V gene, CDR1 is LNHDA and CDR2 is SQIVND (reference sequence). This CDR3 has 13 residues. CDR3 sequence (DNA): TGTGCCAGTAGTAGCGGACAGGGTTACGAGCAGTACTTC. Encoded protein: CASSSGQGYEQYF.

The genes are TRBV7-2 and TRBJ2-7; TRBD2 matches 15 bases. CDR1 and CDR2 from the germline V gene are SGHTA and FQGNSA. The trim removed 5 bases at V and 4 bases at J, leaving 3 bases unmatched. The CDR3 has 15 amino acids. The CDR3 sequence: CASSQGLAGGYEQYF. Here the CDR3 DNA reads TGTGCCAGCAGCCAGGGACTAGCGGGAGGATACGAGCAGTACTTC. Combining the CDR3 with reference TRBV7-2 and TRBJ2-7 gives the whole variable domain GAGVSQSPSNKVTEKGKDVELRCDPISGHTALYWYRQSLGQGLEFLIYFQGNSAPDKSGLPSDRFSAERTGGSVSTLTIQRTQQEDSAVYLCASSQGLAGGYEQYFGPGTRLTVT.